The entry that follows covers one T cell receptor (beta chain) sequence. What it binds is unknown. The sample belongs to a study of vaccination effects on CD4 cells after COVID-19. Per the germline V gene, CDR1 is MNHEY and CDR2 is SVGAGI. CDR3 size: 14 residues. After removal of 8 bases from V and 5 bases from J, the junction contained 9 bases not matched to a gene. Before sequencing, viral peptide pools were used by the ViraFEST assay to expand antigen-specific CD4+ T cells. Culturing for about ten days preceded CD4+ T cell isolation. Participants each got two BNT162b2 or mRNA-1273 vaccine doses. Half-medium replacement with IL-2 medium occurred on days 3 and 7. Some clones are missing from TCRdb's copy, which holds only in-frame ones; the method was immunoSEQ multiplex PCR. Here the sample spans around 24,000 clones, 60% to 80% being singletons.

This chain links TRBV6-5 with TRBJ1-5; 7 bases are a match to TRBD1. The source is a human donor who received a COVID-19 vaccine. Some clones in this sample may be carry-over from other donors' samples. The sample here was CD4+ T cells from PBMCs cultured with SARS-CoV-2 spike peptides, taken after COVID-19 vaccination. In DNA, the CDR3 is TGTGCCAGCGGAAGGGGGCAGGGGTATCAGCCCCAGCATTTT. Its translation: CASGRGQGYQPQHF.